This section outlines one TCR beta chain sequence together with its context. What it binds is unknown. This specimen comes from a study of shared clonotypes between healthy human individuals. Study-wide points: Clonotype sharing across several donors was observed for about 4.8% of naive CD4 clonotypes. Generally, estimated richness proved larger in naive subsets than it did in memory subsets.

CD45RA-negative memory and CD45RA+ naive subsets were split from the CD4+ cells. The table came from immunoSEQ multiplex PCR; TCRdb's copy has only in-frame clones and leaves some out. The table records 500,000 or so clones, roughly 95% of them present only once. V lost 4 bases to trimming and J lost 4 bases, with 16 bases between them. CDR3 length: 15 residues. In germline, CDR1 is SNHLY, CDR2 FYNNEI. The sample consisted of naive CD4+ T cells sorted from blood. Subset given: CD45RA+ positively selected. The TCR sequence derives from a woman aged 30 to 39 in good health. This chain connects TRBV2 to TRBJ1-1; tentatively, D is TRBD1 (5 bases). The CDR3 DNA reads TGTGCCAGCAGTGCAACCGCGACAGAGACCACTGAAGCTTTCTTT. Protein sequence: CASSATATETTEAFF.